Listed below are T cell receptor beta chains from one sample, sequenced in a study of T cells in Graves' hyperthyroidism and ophthalmopathy. TCRdb re-derived calls from the multiplex PCR reads in MiXCR, one entry per CDR3 protein. The sample gives roughly 700,000 distinct CDR3 sequences, 12% to 15% of which show up once; 10% is in the top ten. The sequencing input was blood. The receptors were gathered from a woman younger than 35 with Graves' hyperthyroidism. Each CDR3 is given with its conserved first and last residue. Size values are once, few and many counts, or a class for expanded clones, and some rows have none.

>TRBV5-1|-|TRBJ2-3|18
CASSPGLAGGPGTDTQYF
>TRBV27|many|TRBJ1-2|15
CASSSGPLSYYGYTF
>TRBV30|-|TRBJ1-3|20
CAWSMGVRRTLSGSGNTIYF
>TRBV20-1|few|TRBJ1-2|11
CSARVGGGYTF
>TRBV20-1|-|TRBJ2-3|15
CSARSGTGDTDTQYF
>TRBV20-1|many|TRBJ1-2|13
CSASYRANYGYTF
>TRBV19|few|TRBJ2-7|15
CASSTRDRGSYEQYF
>TRBV5-7|many|TRBJ2-5|20
CASSLVGTPNPPLPQETQYF
>TRBV5-1|-|TRBJ2-2|15
CASSLAAMNSGELFF
>TRBV7-2|many|TRBJ2-3|16
CASSLGDFFGTDTQYF
>TRBV7-9|-|TRBJ2-1|17
CASSLDPGQPVYNEQFF
>TRBV19|-|TRBJ2-1|13
CASSIRGYNEQFF
>TRBV28|-|TRBJ1-2|14
CASDDRARFYGYTF
>TRBV7-2|many|TRBJ2-7|14
CASSLLRDSYEQYF
>TRBV3-1|many|TRBJ2-1|17
CASSPPLAGGYYNEQFF
>TRBV3-1|many|TRBJ2-7|12
CASRSMLGEQYF
>TRBV7-8|few|TRBJ1-3|13
CASSSRSGNTIYF
>TRBV11-2|once|TRBJ2-7|12
CASSHGGYEQYF
>TRBV19|many|TRBJ1-1|17
CASNRRDRGLRNTEAFF
>TRBV19|-|TRBJ2-7|13
CAGSTGAAYEQYF
>TRBV19|-|TRBJ2-2|13
CATPDPPTGELFF
>TRBV10-2|few|TRBJ2-4|14
CASSDGRAGNIQYF
>TRBV11-2|many|TRBJ1-4|16
CASSYGSKGHNEKLFF
>TRBV27|few|TRBJ1-1|11
CAAASAFEAFF
>TRBV19|once|TRBJ2-1|13
CASSILRANEQFF
>TRBV3-1|-|TRBJ2-7|12
CASSQAQSEQYF
>TRBV27|many|TRBJ1-2|13
CASRQGKNYGYTF
>TRBV2|many|TRBJ2-2|15
CASSVREWFPGELFF
>TRBV6-1|many|TRBJ2-3|18
CASSDQREGLSYTDTQYF
>TRBV2|many|TRBJ1-2|13
CARGRRDSYGYTF
>TRBV2|-|TRBJ1-2|15
CASSPRTGPDYGYTF
>TRBV5-1|few|TRBJ2-1|14
CASSLVAGLEEQFF
>TRBV2|-|TRBJ2-7|14
CASSGDSKTYEQYF
>TRBV5-6|-|TRBJ1-4|15
CASRPEGGSDEKLFF
>TRBV24-1|many|TRBJ2-3|13
CATSDTITDTQYF
>TRBV7-9|many|TRBJ2-3|16
CASSLANSGSTDTQYF
>TRBV18|many|TRBJ2-7|13
CASSSGSAYEQYF
>TRBV19|-|TRBJ2-2|12
CASFTNTGELFF
>TRBV10-3|-|TRBJ1-4|17
CAISGGGTGKTNEKLFF
>TRBV27|-|TRBJ2-7|14
CASSPTRIRNEQYF
>TRBV12-3/TRBV12-4|many|TRBJ2-1|15
CASSSTSGRATEQFF
>TRBV20-1|many|TRBJ2-7|11
CSARGSYEQYF
>TRBV27|many|TRBJ1-5|14
CASSLITGGQPQHF
>TRBV28|many|TRBJ2-1|16
CASSLTASHSYNEQFF
>TRBV2|many|TRBJ2-1|12
CALQEKGILEFF
>TRBV7-2|-|TRBJ2-7|12
CASRGGTDEQYF
>TRBV6-4|-|TRBJ1-2|14
CASSVTGTGGGYTF
>TRBV2|many|TRBJ2-1|13
CASRGDQYNEQFF
>TRBV7-2|many|TRBJ2-1|13
CASSLARVSEQFF
>TRBV4-1|few|TRBJ2-2|16
CASSQETSGRIGELFF
>TRBV3-1|few|TRBJ1-6|13
CASSVQANSPLHF
>TRBV7-9|few|TRBJ1-2|13
CASSLEGAFGYTF
>TRBV9|few|TRBJ2-5|15
CASSVDFGPQETQYF
>TRBV27|few|TRBJ2-5|13
CASSFALRETQYF
>TRBV5-1|few|TRBJ2-5|14
CASSWTTVVETQYF